The rows below give T cell receptor beta chains drawn from one sample of a study of T cells in Graves' hyperthyroidism and ophthalmopathy. One entry per CDR3 protein results from TCRdb running MiXCR on the multiplex PCR reads. The profile shows under 300,000 distinct CDR3 sequences, approximately 16% of them singletons. The sequencing input was blood. Receptors originate from a woman between 45 and 65 years old with Graves' hyperthyroidism that later progressed to Graves' ophthalmopathy. Each CDR3 is given with its conserved first and last residue. Each record gives: J gene, V gene, CDR3 protein.

j_call: TRBJ2-1; v_call: TRBV7-9; cdr3_aa: CASSLALAGGFEEQFF
j_call: TRBJ1-2; v_call: TRBV20-1; cdr3_aa: CSARDRTGNYGYTF
j_call: TRBJ2-2; v_call: TRBV15; cdr3_aa: CATSVTGPRTGELFF
j_call: TRBJ1-1; v_call: TRBV11-2; cdr3_aa: CASSKGQGNTEAFF
j_call: TRBJ1-1; v_call: TRBV7-9; cdr3_aa: CTSSLQGDTEAFF
j_call: TRBJ1-1; v_call: TRBV28; cdr3_aa: CASGGAGTEAFF
j_call: TRBJ2-7; v_call: TRBV7-3; cdr3_aa: CDTRGDEQYF
j_call: TRBJ2-5; v_call: TRBV10-3; cdr3_aa: CAISEGQGGQETQYF
j_call: TRBJ1-6; v_call: TRBV20-1; cdr3_aa: CSARGGGGSPLHF
j_call: TRBJ2-2; v_call: TRBV11-3; cdr3_aa: CASSITEFAGELFF
j_call: TRBJ2-5; v_call: TRBV24-1; cdr3_aa: CATSAGTGGRETQYF
j_call: TRBJ2-7; v_call: TRBV7-3; cdr3_aa: CASSLVGRGNEQYF
j_call: TRBJ2-7; v_call: TRBV27; cdr3_aa: CASSRGLAGGDEQYF
j_call: TRBJ2-6; v_call: TRBV27; cdr3_aa: CASSSQRSPYSGANVLTF
j_call: TRBJ2-7; v_call: TRBV9; cdr3_aa: CASSVSYGYEQYF
j_call: TRBJ2-2; v_call: TRBV4-2; cdr3_aa: CASSQHPGLAGGHGTGELFF
j_call: TRBJ1-2; v_call: TRBV20-1; cdr3_aa: CSARSSGGDYGYTF
j_call: TRBJ1-2; v_call: TRBV20-1; cdr3_aa: CSAPVGVNYGYTF
j_call: TRBJ2-7; v_call: TRBV19; cdr3_aa: CASRKRGNSYEQYF
j_call: TRBJ2-5; v_call: TRBV6-1; cdr3_aa: CASSESSGGETQYF
j_call: TRBJ2-1; v_call: TRBV30; cdr3_aa: CAWSRGVSYNEQFF
j_call: TRBJ2-3; v_call: TRBV6-1; cdr3_aa: CASSVAGVKDTQYF
j_call: TRBJ1-1; v_call: TRBV5-1; cdr3_aa: CASSLTVRQTGAFF
j_call: TRBJ1-1; v_call: TRBV30; cdr3_aa: CAWSLGQVEAFF
j_call: TRBJ2-2; v_call: TRBV20-1; cdr3_aa: CSAPGETGELFF
j_call: TRBJ2-7; v_call: TRBV28; cdr3_aa: CASSSPRTGRFREQYF
j_call: TRBJ2-3; v_call: TRBV6-2/TRBV6-3; cdr3_aa: CASSPIPITDTQYF
j_call: TRBJ1-5; v_call: TRBV28; cdr3_aa: CASSLPQGNQPQHF
j_call: TRBJ2-3; v_call: TRBV25-1; cdr3_aa: CASSPDWGMQYF
j_call: TRBJ2-7; v_call: TRBV6-2/TRBV6-3; cdr3_aa: CASSSRGEQYF
j_call: TRBJ1-3; v_call: TRBV7-8; cdr3_aa: CASSQSRTGKSSGNTIYF
j_call: TRBJ2-3; v_call: TRBV20-1; cdr3_aa: CSATYGTSVTDTQYF
j_call: TRBJ2-3; v_call: TRBV12-3/TRBV12-4; cdr3_aa: CASSQNQAGLADTSTDTQYF
j_call: TRBJ1-2; v_call: TRBV20-1; cdr3_aa: CSAATVANYGYTF
j_call: TRBJ2-3; v_call: TRBV20-1; cdr3_aa: CSARKPRQGLNTQYF
j_call: TRBJ2-1; v_call: TRBV7-9; cdr3_aa: CASSPRVAGEVNEQFF
j_call: TRBJ2-1; v_call: TRBV28; cdr3_aa: CASSPTLVTAYNEQFF
j_call: TRBJ2-7; v_call: TRBV20-1; cdr3_aa: CSARARRNYEQYF
j_call: TRBJ1-1; v_call: TRBV7-3; cdr3_aa: CASSSGPSNTGAFF
j_call: TRBJ1-2; v_call: TRBV29-1; cdr3_aa: CSVDSGEGYTF
j_call: TRBJ1-1; v_call: TRBV10-3; cdr3_aa: CAIKAAMNTEAFF
j_call: TRBJ1-1; v_call: TRBV24-1; cdr3_aa: CATSDGALGSEAFF
j_call: TRBJ2-5; v_call: TRBV19; cdr3_aa: CASRPGQGKETQYF
j_call: TRBJ1-1; v_call: TRBV9; cdr3_aa: CASSRDNTEAFF
j_call: TRBJ2-1; v_call: TRBV6-6; cdr3_aa: CASSYSRRYNEQFF